These 17 T cell receptor beta chains share one sample of origin, sequenced in a study of cytomegalovirus exposure and HLA in healthy donors. The assay was immunoSEQ multiplex PCR, and TCRdb's table has in-frame clones only and misses some. The sample lists more than 250,000 clones, 90% occurring once. The sample comprised PBMCs. All receptors come from a woman younger than 45 in good health and CMV-seronegative.

This clone was seen repeatedly, ten times or more. The chain recombines TRBV7-2 with TRBJ1-2; no clear D gene. The V gene's germline CDR1 is SGHTA and CDR2 FQGNSA. Trimming took 0 bases from V and 13 from J, leaving 9 bases between them. There are 11 residues in the CDR3. Written as DNA, the CDR3 is TGTGCCAGCAGCTTAGCCACGGGCCTCACCTTC. It codes for CASSLATGLTF. Full variable domain (remainder filled in from reference TRBV7-2 and TRBJ1-2): GAGVSQSPSNKVTEKGKDVELRCDPISGHTALYWYRQSLGQGLEFLIYFQGNSAPDKSGLPSDRFSAERTGGSVSTLTIQRTQQEDSAVYLCASSLATGLTFGSGTRLTVV.

This chain connects TRBV5-1 to TRBJ2-3; 14 nucleotides agree with TRBD2. The CDR3 loop spans 16 amino acids. Germline values: CDR1 SGHRS, CDR2 YFSETQ. The V and J ends lost 4 bases and 2 bases, in that order; junction bases with no gene match: 3. The CDR3 reads CASSPGLAGATDTQYF. The CDR3, as DNA: TGCGCCAGCAGCCCGGGACTAGCGGGAGCCACAGATACGCAGTATTTT.

The rearrangement joins TRBV29-1 to TRBJ2-5; 9 bases map to TRBD1. Unmatched junction bases numbered 12, after V lost 2 bases and J lost 5 bases. The CDR3 totals 16 residues. CDR1 is SQVTM and CDR2 is ANQGSEA in the germline V gene. The CDR3 DNA reads as TGCAGCGTTGAACCTTGGGGGACAGGGCTTGAGGAGACCCAGTACTTC. This codes for CSVEPWGTGLEETQYF.

The V and J genes are TRBV6-5 and TRBJ2-1; TRBD2 might be the D (5 bases). The germline V and J ends were trimmed by 6 bases and 9 bases, with 18 bases remaining between them. Germline V gives CDR1 MNHEY, CDR2 SVGAGI. The CDR3 covers 14 residues. This CDR3 is CASRQRAPVTEQFF. The CDR3 DNA sequence: TGTGCCAGCAGACAGAGGGCTCCGGTCACTGAGCAGTTCTTC.

The chain carries TRBV6-5 and TRBJ1-2, with TRBD1 matching 8 bases. After removal of 3 bases from V and 8 bases from J, the junction contained 5 bases not matched to a gene. In germline, CDR1 is MNHEY, CDR2 SVGAGI. CDR3 size: 13 residues. CDR3 nucleotide sequence: TGTGCCAGCAGTTATGGACAGGGAAGAGGCTACACCTTC. This encodes CASSYGQGRGYTF.

The chain has TRBV27 and TRBJ2-7; D gene ambiguous. The CDR3 sequence is 14 residues long. Germline V gene data show CDR1 as MNHEY and CDR2 as SMNVEV (reference sequence). The ends were cut back, 6 bases at V and 1 base at J, with 13 bases in the middle. CDR3 sequence reads: CASSPQIESYEQYF. Written as DNA, the CDR3 is TGTGCCAGCAGCCCTCAGATAGAGTCCTACGAGCAGTACTTC.

The CDR3 DNA reads TGTGCCAGCTCCCGTGGACTAGCGGGAGGGTCGGCCGGGGAGCTGTTTTTT. It yields the protein CASSRGLAGGSAGELFF. The V call is TRBV18, the J call TRBJ2-2, with 15 bases lining up with TRBD2. The CDR3 consists of 17 residues. J was trimmed by 6 bases and V by 6 bases; bases with no gene match: 8. Germline-derived CDR1 and CDR2 are KGHSH and LQKENI.

This clone was counted a few times. The genes are TRBV28 and TRBJ2-7, with 10 bases fitting TRBD1. Germline V gene data show CDR1 as MDHEN and CDR2 as SYDVKM. The V gene end was trimmed by 8 bases and the J gene end by 2 bases; junction bases not matched to a gene: 9. This CDR3 contains 15 residues. The CDR3 DNA is TGTGCCAGCCTACCCGAGGGACAGGGGACCTACGAGCAGTACTTC. Its protein is CASLPEGQGTYEQYF. The full variable domain, completed using reference TRBV28 and TRBJ2-7, is DVKVTQSSRYLVKRTGEKVFLECVQDMDHENMFWYRQDPGLGLRLIYFSYDVKMKEKGDIPEGYSVSREKKERFSLILESASTNQTSMYLCASLPEGQGTYEQYFGPGTRLTVT.

The gene calls are TRBV5-1 and TRBJ2-7; 13 bases are a match to TRBD2. The CDR3 has 15 amino acids. V lost 4 bases and J lost 3; bases outside the gene matches: 4. Per germline, CDR1 SGHRS and CDR2 YFSETQ. CDR3 DNA: TGCGCCAGCAGCGTTGGGACTAGCGGGATCTACGAGCAGTACTTC. This encodes CASSVGTSGIYEQYF.

The rearrangement uses TRBV19 and TRBJ2-7; TRBD2 agrees at 8 bases. Germline V gene sequence: CDR1 LNHDA, CDR2 SQIVND (reference sequence). The CDR3 covers 15 residues. V trimming: 6 bases; J trimming: 1 base; junction bases outside the gene matches: 8. CDR3: CASSGGLGTSYEQYF. CDR3 DNA: TGTGCCAGTAGCGGGGGACTAGGTACTTCCTACGAGCAGTACTTC.

In its sample, this clone was seen once. The CDR3 reads CASSEFVLSTIYF. As DNA, the CDR3 is TGTGCCAGCAGTGAATTCGTATTGAGCACCATATATTTT. This chain uses TRBV6-1 with TRBJ1-3, with D hard to call. CDR1 and CDR2 (germline): MNHNS, SASEGT. Trimming removed 2 bases from V and 9 bases from J, with 11 bases in between. This CDR3 region has 13 residues.

Here the CDR3 reads CASSQGDRGFTEAFF. As DNA, the CDR3 is TGCGCCAGCAGCCAGGGAGACAGGGGGTTTACTGAAGCTTTCTTT. The chain employs TRBV4-1 and TRBJ1-1, with 9 bases fitting TRBD1. The CDR3 is 15 residues long. The junction had 7 bases not matched to a gene; V was cut back by 3 bases and J by 5 bases. Germline CDR1 is MGHRA and CDR2 is YSYEKL.

The J gene is TRBJ2-5, the V gene TRBV2; 8 bases align to TRBD1. The CDR3 has 15 residues. Germline trimming cut 4 bases from V and 5 bases from J; bases unmatched to any gene: 9. Germline CDR1 and CDR2: SNHLY and FYNNEI. The CDR3 DNA is TGTGCCAGCAGTGGGGGCAGGGGGCCCAAGGAGACCCAGTACTTC. Translating it yields CASSGGRGPKETQYF.

This sequence joins TRBV4-1 and TRBJ2-7; 12 nucleotides align to TRBD1. The CDR3 contains 13 residues. J lost 4 bases, V lost 8 bases, and 3 bases had no gene match. From germline, CDR1 is MGHRA and CDR2 YSYEKL. The CDR3 coding sequence is TGCGCCAGCGGGACAGGGGGCCTGTACGAGCAGTACTTC. It codes for CASGTGGLYEQYF.

The sample holds a few counts of this clone. The CDR3 spells CACKGGAEQYF. Written as DNA, the CDR3 is TGTGCCTGCAAAGGGGGGGCCGAGCAGTACTTC. This chain uses TRBV28 with TRBJ2-7, with D perhaps TRBD2 (7 bases). This CDR3 region has 11 residues. Trimming took 11 bases from V and 6 from J, leaving 14 bases between them. Germline values: CDR1 MDHEN, CDR2 SYDVKM.

The chain combines TRBV13 with TRBJ2-7, with D perhaps assigned TRBD1 or TRBD2 (5 bases each). This CDR3 region has 14 residues. The V end was cut by 8 bases, the J end by 2 bases, with 16 bases between. Germline V gene data show CDR1 as PRHDT and CDR2 as FYEKMQ (reference sequence). CDR3 nucleotide sequence: TGTGCCAGCGGAACCGGGACCAACACCTACGAGCAGTACTTC. This gives the protein CASGTGTNTYEQYF.

The gene calls are TRBV6-5 and TRBJ2-7; 9 nucleotides agree with TRBD2. The CDR3 loop spans 14 amino acids. The V gene end was trimmed by 5 bases and the J gene end by 2 bases; junction bases not matched to a gene: 4. Per the germline V gene, CDR1 is MNHEY and CDR2 is SVGAGI. The CDR3: CASSRTSAAYEQYF. Written as DNA, the CDR3 is TGTGCCAGCAGTAGGACTAGCGCGGCCTACGAGCAGTACTTC.